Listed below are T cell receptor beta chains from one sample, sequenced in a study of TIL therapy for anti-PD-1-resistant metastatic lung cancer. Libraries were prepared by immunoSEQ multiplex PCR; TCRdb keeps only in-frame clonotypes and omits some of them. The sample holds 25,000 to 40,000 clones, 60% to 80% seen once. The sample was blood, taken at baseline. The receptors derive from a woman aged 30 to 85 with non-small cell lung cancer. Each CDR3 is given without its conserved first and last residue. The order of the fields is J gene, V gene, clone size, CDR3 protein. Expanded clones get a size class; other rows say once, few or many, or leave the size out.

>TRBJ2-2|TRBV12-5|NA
ASGLVHRVTGELF
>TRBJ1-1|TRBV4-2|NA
ASSPQGNTEAF
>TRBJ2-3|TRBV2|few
ASRRGMATDTQY
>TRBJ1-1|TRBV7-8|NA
ASSRGQYTEAF
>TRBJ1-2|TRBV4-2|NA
ASSQGGGNYGYT
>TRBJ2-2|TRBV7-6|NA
ASSATGEGRAGELF
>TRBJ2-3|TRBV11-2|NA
ASSLMGGGADTQY
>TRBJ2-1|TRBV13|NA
ASIPRASAYNEQF
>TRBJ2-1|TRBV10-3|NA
AISPAKGGAEQF
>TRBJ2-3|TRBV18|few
ASGTSGRPTDTQY
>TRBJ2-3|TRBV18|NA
ASSPKAGGTDTQY
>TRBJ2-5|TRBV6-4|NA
ASSDLDRKHFQETQY
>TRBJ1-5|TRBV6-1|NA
ASTPLVNQPQH
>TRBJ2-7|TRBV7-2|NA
ASSLAGGHREQY
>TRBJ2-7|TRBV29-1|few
SVEDWASGPSYEQY
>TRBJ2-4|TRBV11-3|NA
ASSFSSTGTGLAKNIQY
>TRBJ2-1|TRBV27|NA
ASTISGESYNEQF
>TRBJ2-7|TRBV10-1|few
ASSEMTVAEQY
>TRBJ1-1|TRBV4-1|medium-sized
ASSPYGGTEAF